The source of this T cell receptor beta chain is a study of OX40 agonist ivuxolimab in advanced cancers. For the study at large: Patients were treated with ivuxolimab, an agonistic anti-OX40 (CD134) antibody. The eligibility criteria allowed prior anti-PD-1, anti-PD-L1 or anti-CTLA-4 therapy, and 30% to 40% had some.

CDR1 is SGHDT, CDR2 YYEEEE, per germline. The J segment lost 2 bases and the V segment lost 3 bases, leaving 19 bases of the junction unmatched. The CDR3 consists of 19 residues. Note on this clone: Its target is unknown.

Profiled with immunoSEQ multiplex PCR; TCRdb holds only in-frame clones, not every one. The sample comprises more than 25,000 clones, 70% to 85% of which are singletons, and around 26% rests with the top ten. Study-level findings and limits: At 0.1 to 3.0 mg/kg and by week 6, clonal expansion occurred in CD4+ and CD8+ blood T cells.

The material was CD4+ or CD8+ T cells sorted from blood, obtained in a trial of the OX40 agonist ivuxolimab. This TCR was recovered from an adult with an advanced solid tumor such as melanoma, head and neck, liver or kidney cancer. The V gene is TRBV5-6, the J gene TRBJ2-7, with 8 bases matching TRBD2. The CDR3 DNA sequence: TGTGCCAGCAGCTCTGCTACCAGACTTCCCGGGAGGGTGCCCTACGAGCAGTACTTC. This sequence encodes CASSSATRLPGRVPYEQYF.